The 20 T cell receptor beta chains given below trace back to one sample, sequenced in a study of OX40 agonist ivuxolimab in advanced cancers. This table comes from immunoSEQ multiplex PCR, and its TCRdb copy is limited to in-frame clones, with some not included. This table holds tens of thousands of clones, around 92% found once. This material consisted of CD4+ or CD8+ T cells sorted from blood, taken in a trial of the OX40 agonist ivuxolimab. These receptors were taken from an adult with an advanced solid tumor such as melanoma, head and neck, liver or kidney cancer.

This sequence joins TRBV5-1 and TRBJ1-1; D uncertain. The CDR3 has 14 residues. V lost 1 base, J lost 1 base, and 8 bases lay in between. Germline V gene data show CDR1 as SGHRS and CDR2 as YFSETQ. The CDR3 sequence: CASSLPGQNTEAFF. CDR3 sequence (DNA): TGCGCCAGCAGCTTGCCAGGCCAGAACACTGAAGCTTTCTTT. The variable domain in full, completed from reference TRBV5-1 and TRBJ1-1, reads KAGVTQTPRYLIKTRGQQVTLSCSPISGHRSVSWYQQTPGQGLQFLFEYFSETQRNKGNFPGRFSGRQFSNSRSEMNVSTLELGDSALYLCASSLPGQNTEAFFGQGTRLTVV.

This chain connects TRBV30 to TRBJ1-2; D is uncertain. V gave up 0 bases and J gave up 4 bases, with 9 bases separating them. CDR1 GTSNPN and CDR2 SVGIG come from the germline V gene (reference sequence). The CDR3 extends over 13 amino acids. The CDR3 loop is CAWSVPQLYGYTF. For the CDR3, the DNA is TGTGCCTGGAGTGTCCCCCAGCTCTATGGCTACACCTTC. Complete variable domain (other parts from reference TRBV30 and TRBJ1-2): SQTIHQWPATLVQPVGSPLSLECTVEGTSNPNLYWYRQAAGRGLQLLFYSVGIGQISSEVPQNLSASRPQDRQFILSSKKLLLSDSGFYLCAWSVPQLYGYTFGSGTRLTVV.

This clone was seen a handful of times. V and J are TRBV4-1 and TRBJ2-7, with 8 positions matching TRBD2. V lost 1 base and J lost 4; bases outside the gene matches: 6. The CDR3 consists of 15 residues. Germline V gene sequence: CDR1 MGHRA, CDR2 YSYEKL. As DNA, the CDR3 is TGCGCCAGCAGCCAAGGTCCGGGAGGGCGGTACGAGCAGTACTTC. This translates into CASSQGPGGRYEQYF.

The chain has TRBV27 and TRBJ1-2; no clear D gene. Germline V gene sequence: CDR1 MNHEY, CDR2 SMNVEV (reference sequence). V lost 6 bases and J lost 5, with 13 bases in between. This CDR3 contains 13 residues. This CDR3 is CASRQEADYGYTF. CDR3 bases: TGTGCCAGCAGGCAAGAGGCGGATTATGGCTACACCTTC.

The gene calls are TRBV4-1 and TRBJ2-4; no clear D gene. Germline CDR1 MGHRA, CDR2 YSYEKL. V was shortened by 0 bases and J by 1 base, with 4 bases between the two germline ends. CDR3 length: 14 residues. CDR3 sequence reads: CASSQDRAKNIQYF. CDR3 DNA: TGCGCCAGCAGCCAAGACAGGGCCAAAAACATTCAGTACTTC.

The chain couples TRBV10-3 to TRBJ1-5; tentatively, D is TRBD1 (5 bases). V lost 3 bases and J 7 bases, leaving 13 bases between the germline ends. The germline V gene encodes CDR1 ENHRY and CDR2 SYGVKD. The CDR3 is made up of 14 amino acids. The CDR3 spells CAISDSGLGQPQHF. The CDR3 DNA is TGTGCCATCAGTGATTCAGGGTTAGGACAGCCCCAGCATTTT.

The CDR3: CASSLDSGPTDTQYF. Here the CDR3 DNA reads TGTGCCAGCAGCTTGGATAGCGGTCCCACAGATACGCAGTATTTT. The chain uses TRBV5-4 and TRBJ2-3; D may be TRBD2 (6 bases). Germline-derived CDR1 and CDR2 are SGHNT and YYREEE (reference sequence). The CDR3 is 15 amino acids. The V end was cut by 0 bases, the J end by 2 bases, with 10 bases between.

V and J are TRBV12-5 and TRBJ2-1; no clear D gene. The V gene lost 1 base and the J gene lost 4 bases, with 5 bases spanning the gap. Germline V gene data show CDR1 as LGHNT and CDR2 as FRNRAP. This CDR3 region has 13 residues. CDR3 coding DNA: TGTGCTAGTGGTTTGGGGAAATACAATGAGCAGTTCTTC. It yields the protein CASGLGKYNEQFF.

This rearrangement joins TRBV30 to TRBJ2-5; D not resolved. V was pared by 5 bases and J by 2 bases, with 3 bases between. Germline assignment: CDR1 GTSNPN and CDR2 SVGIG (reference sequence). This CDR3 region has 10 residues. In DNA, the CDR3 is TGTGCCTGGGGTCAAGAGACCCAGTACTTC. Its translation is CAWGQETQYF. Full variable domain (missing parts from reference TRBV30 and TRBJ2-5): SQTIHQWPATLVQPVGSPLSLECTVEGTSNPNLYWYRQAAGRGLQLLFYSVGIGQISSEVPQNLSASRPQDRQFILSSKKLLLSDSGFYLCAWGQETQYFGPGTRLLVL.

V is TRBV7-2 and J is TRBJ2-3; D remains unclear. V lost 5 bases, J lost 2 bases, and 17 bases lay in between. The CDR3 sequence is 16 residues long. The germline V gene has CDR1 SGHTA and CDR2 FQGNSA. In nucleotides, the CDR3 is TGTGCCAGCAGCCGATCTAGTCCAAGGACCACAGATACGCAGTATTTT. Translating gives CASSRSSPRTTDTQYF.

This chain uses TRBV6-5 with TRBJ2-7, with D perhaps TRBD2 (6 bases). Trimming took 5 bases from V and 2 from J, leaving 16 bases between them. The length of the CDR3 is 15 residues. Germline CDR1 MNHEY, CDR2 SVGAGI. The CDR3 sequence is CASSTLAGNTYEQYF. The CDR3 DNA reads as TGTGCCAGCAGTACTCTGGCGGGGAACACCTACGAGCAGTACTTC.

This clone was picked up one time. V and J are TRBV30 and TRBJ1-3; D unresolved. Germline CDR1 and CDR2: GTSNPN and SVGIG (reference sequence). The CDR3 is 14 amino acids. The germline V and J ends were trimmed by 1 base and 7 bases, with 14 bases remaining between them. CDR3 region: CAWSGAGRRNTIYF. The CDR3 coding sequence is TGTGCCTGGAGTGGCGCGGGCCGGCGGAACACCATATATTTT.

This chain joins TRBV4-1 and TRBJ2-1; TRBD2 aligns across 9 bases. Unmatched junction bases numbered 8, after V lost 2 bases and J lost 6 bases. Germline V gene data show CDR1 as MGHRA and CDR2 as YSYEKL. The CDR3 is made up of 16 amino acids. The CDR3, as DNA: TGCGCCAGCAGCCAAAGAGGACTAGCGTCTTCCAATGAGCAGTTCTTC. Translating gives CASSQRGLASSNEQFF.

The chain uses TRBV7-3 and TRBJ2-7; D unresolved. V was clipped by 7 bases and J by 3 bases, with 19 bases between them. Germline assignment: CDR1 SGHTA and CDR2 FQGTGA. This CDR3 is built from 15 residues. The CDR3 sequence is CASTDPVAEFYEQYF. CDR3 in DNA: TGTGCCAGCACCGACCCTGTGGCGGAGTTCTACGAGCAGTACTTC.

The rearrangement uses TRBV28 and TRBJ2-5; D is possibly TRBD2 (6 bases). V lost 5 bases, J lost 2 bases, and 12 bases lay in between. The CDR3 extends over 14 amino acids. Per germline, CDR1 MDHEN and CDR2 SYDVKM. CDR3 sequence reads: CASSAPGVQETQYF. In DNA form, the CDR3 reads TGTGCCAGCAGTGCGCCGGGAGTGCAAGAGACCCAGTACTTC.

The chain links TRBV1 to TRBJ2-7; no check of the table's D call, TRBD2, against the DNA was made. TRBV1 is a pseudogene. The CDR3 covers 18 residues. This CDR3 reads CTSSQEGLAGAHPYEQYF. As DNA, the CDR3 is TGCACCAGCAGCCAAGAGGGCCTAGCGGGAGCCCACCCCTACGAGCAGTACTTC.

This chain links TRBV10-3 with TRBJ2-7; TRBD2 matches at 7 bases. Germline V gene sequence: CDR1 ENHRY, CDR2 SYGVKD. The V gene end was trimmed by 0 bases and the J gene end by 2 bases; junction bases not matched to a gene: 4. The CDR3 is 15 residues long. CDR3: CAISESGGVTYEQYF. Written as DNA, the CDR3 is TGTGCCATCAGTGAGTCTGGGGGGGTTACCTACGAGCAGTACTTC.

The chain has TRBV2 and TRBJ2-2, with D maybe TRBD2 (5 bases). V shed 2 bases and J shed 7 bases, with 11 bases lying between them. Germline CDR1 reads SNHLY; CDR2 reads FYNNEI. The CDR3 loop spans 14 amino acids. CDR3 sequence reads: CASSENSRGGELFF. Here the CDR3 DNA reads TGTGCCAGCAGTGAAAACTCCCGGGGCGGGGAGCTGTTTTTT.

The chain carries TRBV28 and TRBJ2-3; TRBD2 matches 8 bases. Trimming cost V 6 bases and J 2 bases; bases outside gene matches: 7. The CDR3 contains 15 residues. Germline assignment: CDR1 MDHEN and CDR2 SYDVKM. The CDR3 reads CASRPGGGNTDTQYF. The CDR3 nucleotides are TGTGCCAGCAGACCGGGCGGGGGGAACACAGATACGCAGTATTTT. Based on the CDR3 plus reference TRBV28 and TRBJ2-3, the full variable domain is DVKVTQSSRYLVKRTGEKVFLECVQDMDHENMFWYRQDPGLGLRLIYFSYDVKMKEKGDIPEGYSVSREKKERFSLILESASTNQTSMYLCASRPGGGNTDTQYFGPGTRLTVL.

The genes are TRBV28 and TRBJ2-7; TRBD1 aligns across 8 bases. The CDR3 is made up of 15 amino acids. The germline gives CDR1 MDHEN, CDR2 SYDVKM. J was trimmed by 4 bases and V by 10 bases; bases with no gene match: 15. CDR3 in DNA: TGTGCCACCTTCGGAGGGGGACAGGACTTATACGAGCAGTACTTC. It encodes CATFGGGQDLYEQYF. The full variable domain, in which reference TRBV28 and TRBJ2-7 provide the parts outside the CDR3, is DVKVTQSSRYLVKRTGEKVFLECVQDMDHENMFWYRQDPGLGLRLIYFSYDVKMKEKGDIPEGYSVSREKKERFSLILESASTNQTSMYLCATFGGGQDLYEQYFGPGTRLTVT.